This T cell receptor beta chain originates from a study of vaccination effects on CD4 cells after COVID-19. At the level of the study: Three convalescent patients gave early and late post-vaccination samples. Cultivation was performed at roughly 2.2 million PBMC per well with roughly 9.1 IU/ml IL-2 and 10 ug/ml peptides added.

Trimming removed 6 bases from V and 10 bases from J, with 19 bases in between. Germline V gene lookup returns CDR1 MGHDK and CDR2 SYGVNS. The CDR3 totals 14 residues. In regard to this clone: Its target is unknown.

CD4+ T cells were isolated after around ten days of culture. SARS-CoV-2 infection was confirmed by PCR in the person between March and December 2020. Vaccination of participants consisted of two doses of either the BNT162b2 or mRNA-1273 vaccine. The protocol was immunoSEQ multiplex PCR, while the TCRdb copy is restricted to in-frame clones and leaves out a portion. The table lists approximately 40,000 clones, approximately 82% of them singletons. This sequence joins TRBV25-1 and TRBJ2-1; D ambiguous. The sample was CD4+ T cells from PBMCs cultured without peptide, taken after COVID-19 vaccination. The TCR comes from a human donor who had a prior SARS-CoV-2 infection. The CDR3 sequence: CASSPTFGAFEQFF. The CDR3 bases are TGTGCCAGCAGCCCTACCTTCGGAGCCTTCGAGCAGTTCTTC.